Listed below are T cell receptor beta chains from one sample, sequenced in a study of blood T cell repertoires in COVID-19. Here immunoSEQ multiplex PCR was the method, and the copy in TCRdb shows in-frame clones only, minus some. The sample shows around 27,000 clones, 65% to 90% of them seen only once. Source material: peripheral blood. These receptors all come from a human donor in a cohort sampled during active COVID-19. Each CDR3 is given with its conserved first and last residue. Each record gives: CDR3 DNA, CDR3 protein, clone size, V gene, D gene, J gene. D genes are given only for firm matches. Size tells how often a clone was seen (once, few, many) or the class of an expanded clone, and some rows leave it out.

TGCGCCAGCAGCCTGGGACTAGCGGCTTACAATGAGCAGTTCTTC,CASSLGLAAYNEQFF,.,TRBV4-3,TRBD2,TRBJ2-1
TGTGCCAGCAGCTTAGGCGGGCAGGGGGCTTACGAGCAGTACTTC,CASSLGGQGAYEQYF,.,TRBV7-6,TRBD1,TRBJ2-7
TGTGCCAGCAGGCCACAGGGGATCGGAGAGACCCAGTACTTC,CASRPQGIGETQYF,.,TRBV6-4,TRBD1,TRBJ2-5
TGTGCCAGCAGTTTACCGGGACTCCACACAGATACGCAGTATTTT,CASSLPGLHTDTQYF,once,TRBV28,.,TRBJ2-3
TGTGCCAGTAGTATAACCGGGAGTCAGCCCCAGCATTTT,CASSITGSQPQHF,few,TRBV19,.,TRBJ1-5
TGCGCCAGCAGCAAGGGACTCTACAATGAGCAGTTCTTC,CASSKGLYNEQFF,few,TRBV5-1,.,TRBJ2-1
TGTGCCAGCAGCTTAGTACAGGGGGCGAGTGGCTACACCTTC,CASSLVQGASGYTF,few,TRBV11-2,TRBD1,TRBJ1-2
TGCGCCAGCAGCGCGGACGCAGGTAACACCGCGGGGCGGTACTTC,CASSADAGNTAGRYF,.,TRBV4-1,.,TRBJ2-7
TGTGCCAGCAGCTTAGGGGCAGGGGGCGGTTCACCCCTCCACTTT,CASSLGAGGGSPLHF,.,TRBV7-3,TRBD1,TRBJ1-6
TGCGCCAGCAGCTCGGGACAGGGGATGAACACTGAAGCTTTCTTT,CASSSGQGMNTEAFF,.,TRBV5-1,TRBD1,TRBJ1-1
TGTGCCAGCTCATCTGGACTAGCACTTTCTCTCACAGATACGCAGTATTTT,CASSSGLALSLTDTQYF,once,TRBV18,TRBD2,TRBJ2-3
TGTGCCAGCAGTTACTCGGCTAGCGGGATCAACACCGGGGAGCTGTTTTTT,CASSYSASGINTGELFF,.,TRBV6-2/TRBV6-3,TRBD2,TRBJ2-2
TGTGCCAGCAGAATAGTGGGGGGGGGCCTCTTTACAGATACGCAGTATTTT,CASRIVGGGLFTDTQYF,.,TRBV7-2,.,TRBJ2-3
TGTGCCACCTCACCCGGCCCCGTCGGGGCAGATACGCAGTATTTT,CATSPGPVGADTQYF,.,TRBV2,.,TRBJ2-3
TGTGCCAGCAGGCGGGTGGACTACGAGCAGTACTTC,CASRRVDYEQYF,.,TRBV2,.,TRBJ2-7
TGTGCCAGCAGCCTCGGACTAGCGGGCCCCTACGAGCAGTACTTC,CASSLGLAGPYEQYF,.,TRBV7-3,TRBD2,TRBJ2-7
TGTGCCGGATCGAAGGGACTAGCGGACTCCTACGAGCAGTACTTC,CAGSKGLADSYEQYF,.,TRBV5-5,TRBD2,TRBJ2-7
TGTGCCAGCAGTTCCCGGGGACAGGGGGGAAACTATGGCTACACCTTC,CASSSRGQGGNYGYTF,.,TRBV28,TRBD1,TRBJ1-2
TGTGCCAGCTCACCACTCGGGGGGACTGAAGCTTTCTTT,CASSPLGGTEAFF,once,TRBV18,.,TRBJ1-1
TGTGCCAGCAGCTTCGGACAGGAGACCCAGTACTTC,CASSFGQETQYF,.,TRBV5-4,.,TRBJ2-5
TGTGCCAGCAGCATCGGGACAGTAAATGAGCAGTTCTTC,CASSIGTVNEQFF,once,TRBV11-3,TRBD1,TRBJ2-1
TGTGCCAGCTCAACAGGGCCTGAGCAGCCCCAGCATTTT,CASSTGPEQPQHF,.,TRBV18,.,TRBJ1-5
TGTGCCAGTCGACAGGGGGTATATGGCTACACCTTC,CASRQGVYGYTF,.,TRBV6-5,TRBD1,TRBJ1-2
TGTGCCAGTAGCCAAGACAGGGTTCGCGGCTACACCTTC,CASSQDRVRGYTF,few,TRBV19,TRBD1,TRBJ1-2
TGCGCCAGCAGCGCCGGGACAGGACGAGAGACCCAGTACTTC,CASSAGTGRETQYF,.,TRBV5-1,TRBD1,TRBJ2-5
TGTGCCAGCAAAGCGAATTCCGATAATTCACCCCTCCACTTT,CASKANSDNSPLHF,few,TRBV28,.,TRBJ1-6
TGTGCCAGCACGCAGGCAGACTCCTACGAGCAGTACTTC,CASTQADSYEQYF,.,TRBV2,.,TRBJ2-7
TGTGCCAGCAGCCGGGACAGGGATTACAATGAGCAGTTCTTC,CASSRDRDYNEQFF,.,TRBV11-3,TRBD1,TRBJ2-1
TGTGCCAGCAGCTATGATGCGGGTCCGACCTACGAGCAGTACTTC,CASSYDAGPTYEQYF,.,TRBV7-9,.,TRBJ2-7
TGCGCCAGCAGCAGACAGGGGCAAGCGAACACCGGGGAGCTGTTTTTT,CASSRQGQANTGELFF,.,TRBV4-3,TRBD1,TRBJ2-2
TGTGCCAGCAGTTTGCACAGGGTCAACACTGAAGCTTTCTTT,CASSLHRVNTEAFF,few,TRBV2,.,TRBJ1-1
TGTGCCAGCAGTTCCGCCGGGTTCCGCACCGGGGAGCTGTTTTTT,CASSSAGFRTGELFF,once,TRBV27,.,TRBJ2-2
TGCGCCAGCAGCTCCCAGGGGGCGCGAGTCGACGAGCAGTACTTC,CASSSQGARVDEQYF,.,TRBV5-1,TRBD1,TRBJ2-7
TGTGCCAGTAGTCCCCGAGGACTAGCGGGAGCGTTCGACAATGAGCAGTTCTTC,CASSPRGLAGAFDNEQFF,.,TRBV19,TRBD2,TRBJ2-1
TGTGCCTGGAGTGTAGGCCAGGGGGCCTCCTACGAGCAGTACTTC,CAWSVGQGASYEQYF,.,TRBV30,TRBD1,TRBJ2-7
TGTGCCAGCAGTTTAGGAGGCGGCAGGACCGGGGAGCTGTTTTTT,CASSLGGGRTGELFF,.,TRBV27,.,TRBJ2-2
TGTGCCAGCAGCCAAGCAGTATACTCAGGGGTATACGAGCAGTACTTC,CASSQAVYSGVYEQYF,.,TRBV3-1/TRBV3-2,.,TRBJ2-7
TGTGCCAGCAGCCATTCTCAGGTTAACTATGGCTACACCTTC,CASSHSQVNYGYTF,few,TRBV3-1/TRBV3-2,.,TRBJ1-2
TGTGCCAGCAGCGCCCTTCTACCGGAGCAGTTCTTC,CASSALLPEQFF,.,TRBV9,.,TRBJ2-1
TGTGCCAGCAGCCATCGGACTAGGCGGCTTGAGCAGTTCTTC,CASSHRTRRLEQFF,once,TRBV3-1/TRBV3-2,TRBD2,TRBJ2-1
TGTGCCAGCAGTGGAGCTGACCAGGGATCGGGCGATGAGCAGTTCTTC,CASSGADQGSGDEQFF,.,TRBV9,.,TRBJ2-1